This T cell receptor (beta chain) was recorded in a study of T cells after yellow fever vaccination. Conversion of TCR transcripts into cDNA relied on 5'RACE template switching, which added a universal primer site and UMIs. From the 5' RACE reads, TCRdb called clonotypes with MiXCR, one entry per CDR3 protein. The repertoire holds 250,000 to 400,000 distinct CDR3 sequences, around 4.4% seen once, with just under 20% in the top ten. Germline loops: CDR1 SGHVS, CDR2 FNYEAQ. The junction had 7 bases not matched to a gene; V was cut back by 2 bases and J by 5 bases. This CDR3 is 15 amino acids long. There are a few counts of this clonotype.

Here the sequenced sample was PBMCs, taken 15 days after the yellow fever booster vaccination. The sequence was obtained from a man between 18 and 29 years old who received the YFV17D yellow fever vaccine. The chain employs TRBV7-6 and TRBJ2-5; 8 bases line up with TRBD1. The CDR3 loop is CASSLSTGERETQYF. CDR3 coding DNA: TGTGCCAGCAGCTTATCGACAGGGGAGAGGGAGACCCAGTACTTC.